The clone carrying this T cell receptor (beta chain) was counted at least ten times. The antigen is not known. This entry belongs to a study of T cell repertoires in cytomegalovirus infection. Notes on the study in general: Dominating the ex vivo response were HLA-C-restricted CMV-specific TCR beta clonotypes.

MiXCR, run by TCRdb on the reads, gives a single entry per CDR3 protein. The sample includes about 250,000 distinct CDR3 sequences, under 8.5% of them seen just once. The V gene's germline CDR1 is SGHNT and CDR2 YYREEE (reference sequence). V lost 4 bases, J lost 7 bases, and 11 bases stayed unmatched. This CDR3 has 16 residues. The TCR was taken from a human donor in good health (CMV status not recorded). Some clones in this sample may be carry-over from other donors' samples. The V call is TRBV5-4, the J call TRBJ2-1; TRBD1 matches 10 bases. The sequenced material came from PBMCs. The DNA of the CDR3 is TGTGCCAGCAGCGGTACCGGGACAGGGGCTGAGAATGAGCAGTTCTTC. Its protein is CASSGTGTGAENEQFF.